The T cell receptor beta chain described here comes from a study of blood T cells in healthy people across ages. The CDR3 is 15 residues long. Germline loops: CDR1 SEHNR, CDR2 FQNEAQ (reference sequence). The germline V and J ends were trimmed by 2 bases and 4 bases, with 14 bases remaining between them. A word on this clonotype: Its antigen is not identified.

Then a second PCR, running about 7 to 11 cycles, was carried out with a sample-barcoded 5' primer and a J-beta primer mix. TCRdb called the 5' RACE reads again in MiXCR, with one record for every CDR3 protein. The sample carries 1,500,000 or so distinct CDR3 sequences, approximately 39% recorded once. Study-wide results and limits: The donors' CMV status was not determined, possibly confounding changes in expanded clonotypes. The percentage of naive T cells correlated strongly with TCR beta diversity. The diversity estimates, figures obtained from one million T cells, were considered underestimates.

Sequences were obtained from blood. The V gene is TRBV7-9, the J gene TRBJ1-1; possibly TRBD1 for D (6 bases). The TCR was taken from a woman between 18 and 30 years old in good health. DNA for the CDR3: TGTGCCAGCAGCTTAACAGGGTCGTCTACCACTGAAGCTTTCTTT. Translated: CASSLTGSSTTEAFF.